Sequencing of this T cell receptor (beta chain) was carried out in a study of OX40 agonist ivuxolimab in advanced cancers. Overall study context: Previous treatment with anti-PD-1, anti-PD-L1 or anti-CTLA-4 therapy was allowed; 35% to 50% had received some. The study's findings and limits: Within 6 weeks, CD4+ and CD8+ blood T cells expanded clonally at 0.1 to 3.0 mg/kg. Antigen targets of the expanded peripheral T cells went undetermined.

Germline V lookup: CDR1 MNHNY, CDR2 SVGAGI (reference sequence). The CDR3 has 15 residues. V trimming: 8 bases; J trimming: 4 bases; junction bases outside the gene matches: 11. Note on this clone: Its antigen is currently unknown.

Measured with immunoSEQ multiplex PCR; TCRdb has only the in-frame clones, and not every one. The sample shows tens of thousands of clones, approximately 88% of them seen only once. V gene TRBV6-6 combines with J gene TRBJ2-1, with 7 bases fitting TRBD2. The sample in question was CD4+ or CD8+ T cells sorted from blood, obtained in a trial of the OX40 agonist ivuxolimab. The receptor's source is an adult with an advanced solid tumor such as melanoma, head and neck, liver or kidney cancer. The chain's CDR3 is CASLSWGGRYNEQFF. DNA for the CDR3: TGTGCCAGCCTGTCGTGGGGGGGGAGATACAATGAGCAGTTCTTC.